One T cell receptor beta chain is described in this entry. Its target is not known. The data derive from a study of cytomegalovirus exposure and HLA in healthy donors. Study-wide findings and caveats: A later analysis showed TCR association rates differing by HLA locus, peaking at DRB1 and lowest at HLA-C. Common viral pathogens seemed, in a later analysis, to connect with several of the most significant clusters.

The PCR employed 60 Vbeta primers together with 13 Jbeta primers. TCRdb's table, derived via immunoSEQ multiplex PCR, lists solely in-frame clones and lacks some. The sample consists of a few hundred thousand clones, roughly 75% of them appearing once. Germline CDR1 MGHRA, CDR2 YSYEKL. The ends lost 4 bases at V and 4 bases at J; junction bases unmatched: 17. The CDR3 totals 18 residues. The receptor's source is a woman in her twenties or thirties in good health and CMV-seronegative. J is TRBJ2-3 and V is TRBV4-1; 7 nucleotides align to TRBD2. The specimen sequenced was PBMCs. CDR3 nucleotides: TGCGCCAGCAGCCTGGTGAGAAGCGGGGATACCCTCCCAGATACGCAGTATTTT. Its translation is CASSLVRSGDTLPDTQYF.